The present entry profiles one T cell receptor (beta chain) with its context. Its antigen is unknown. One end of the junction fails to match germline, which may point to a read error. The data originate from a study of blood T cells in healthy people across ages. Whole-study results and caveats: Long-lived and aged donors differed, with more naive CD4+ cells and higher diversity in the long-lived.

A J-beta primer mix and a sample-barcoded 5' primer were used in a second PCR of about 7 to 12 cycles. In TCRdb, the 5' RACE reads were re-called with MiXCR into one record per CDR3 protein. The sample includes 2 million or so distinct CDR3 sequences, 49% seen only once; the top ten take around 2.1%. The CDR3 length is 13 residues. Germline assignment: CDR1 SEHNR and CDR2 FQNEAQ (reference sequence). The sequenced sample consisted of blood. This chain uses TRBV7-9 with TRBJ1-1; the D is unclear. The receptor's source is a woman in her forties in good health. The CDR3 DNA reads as TGTGGCAGCAGCCAACGACAGAACACTGAAGCTTTCTTT. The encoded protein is CGSSQRQNTEAFF.